Listed below are T cell receptor beta chains from one sample, sequenced in a study of Tregs in tolerant kidney transplant recipients. Using immunoSEQ multiplex PCR, the repertoire was profiled, and TCRdb retains in-frame clones only, with some absent. The sample holds 62,000 or so clones; 98% are singletons and the top ten take 0.34%. The sample in question was Tregs from blood, obtained before the transplant. The origin of the receptors is a human donor who received a combined kidney and bone marrow transplant. Each CDR3 is given with its conserved first and last residue. Fields, in order: D gene, clone size, J gene, V gene, CDR3 protein, CDR3 DNA. D genes are given only for firm matches. Only some rows state a clone size, as once, few, many or a class for expanded clones.

>TRBD1|.|TRBJ1-4|TRBV5-1
CASSRFPGQGGGEKLFF
TGCGCCAGCAGCCGTTTTCCGGGACAGGGAGGAGGGGAAAAACTGTTTTTT
>TRBD2|.|TRBJ2-1|TRBV19
CASGKRRESGNEQFF
TGTGCCAGTGGGAAGAGGCGGGAGTCGGGCAATGAGCAGTTCTTC
>TRBD2|once|TRBJ2-1|TRBV19
CASSTSGRAWDEQFF
TGTGCCAGTTCGACTAGCGGGAGGGCCTGGGATGAGCAGTTCTTC
>.|.|TRBJ2-1|TRBV30
CAWSVNLGAHNEQFF
TGTGCCTGGAGTGTTAATCTGGGGGCCCACAATGAGCAGTTCTTC
>.|.|TRBJ1-3|TRBV5-1
CASSAGQSKGYTIYF
TGCGCCAGCAGCGCTGGACAGTCGAAGGGATACACCATATATTTT
>TRBD1|.|TRBJ1-1|TRBV4-3
CASSPRTGLTEAFF
TGCGCCAGCAGCCCCCGGACAGGACTGACTGAAGCTTTCTTT
>TRBD2|once|TRBJ2-1|TRBV15
CATSVGLAGVVLGSYNEQFF
TGTGCCACCAGCGTAGGACTAGCGGGAGTAGTCTTAGGGTCCTACAATGAGCAGTTCTTC
>.|.|TRBJ2-1|TRBV4-3
CASSRSPGVYNEQFF
TGCGCCAGCAGCCGTTCCCCGGGAGTATACAATGAGCAGTTCTTC
>TRBD1|.|TRBJ1-5|TRBV2
CASTTGEASNQPQHF
TGTGCCAGCACAACAGGGGAGGCGAGCAATCAGCCCCAGCATTTT
>.|.|TRBJ2-7|TRBV27
CASSYRTGLGVSYEQYF
TGTGCCAGCAGTTATCGAACAGGGCTTGGTGTGTCCTACGAGCAGTACTTC
>.|.|TRBJ2-6|TRBV30
CAWTPSRVGANVLTF
TGTGCCTGGACTCCGTCCAGGGTAGGGGCCAACGTCCTGACTTTC
>.|.|TRBJ2-5|TRBV6-5
CASRSAMRETQYF
TGTGCCAGCAGGTCAGCGATGCGGGAGACCCAGTACTTC
>TRBD2|.|TRBJ2-1|TRBV19
CASRRLTSGTGNEQFF
TGTGCCAGTAGGAGACTAACTAGCGGGACGGGAAATGAGCAGTTCTTC
>.|once|TRBJ1-1|TRBV7-9
CASSFQGWGTEAFF
TGTGCCAGCAGCTTCCAGGGATGGGGAACTGAAGCTTTCTTT
>TRBD1|.|TRBJ1-2|TRBV6-6
CASSYGLHRGYGYTF
TGTGCCAGCAGTTACGGACTTCACAGGGGGTATGGCTACACCTTC
>TRBD2|.|TRBJ2-3|TRBV7-2
CASSFPRSGEREDTQYF
TGTGCCAGCAGCTTTCCCCGAAGCGGGGAACGGGAAGATACGCAGTATTTT
>TRBD1|.|TRBJ2-7|TRBV2
CASRRQGRSGEQYF
TGTGCCAGCAGGAGACAGGGGCGGAGTGGCGAGCAGTACTTC
>.|once|TRBJ2-2|TRBV5-4
CASSSRGVNTGELFF
TGTGCCAGCAGCTCCAGGGGGGTGAACACCGGGGAGCTGTTTTTT
>TRBD1|once|TRBJ1-1|TRBV5-1
CASSLAGTGVNTEAFF
TGCGCCAGCAGCTTGGCCGGGACAGGGGTGAACACTGAAGCTTTCTTT
>TRBD1|.|TRBJ2-7|TRBV29-1
CSVEGQGTAEQYF
TGCAGCGTTGAAGGACAGGGAACGGCCGAGCAGTACTTC
>.|.|TRBJ1-2|TRBV29-1
CSVGGANYGYTF
TGCAGCGTTGGGGGGGCTAACTATGGCTACACCTTC
>TRBD1|.|TRBJ2-5|TRBV5-5
CASSLARWKGQGRETQYF
TGTGCCAGCAGCTTGGCTCGGTGGAAGGGACAGGGCCGAGAGACCCAGTACTTC
>TRBD1|.|TRBJ1-2|TRBV4-3
CASSRMGQGGYGYTF
TGCGCCAGCAGCCGTATGGGACAGGGTGGATATGGCTACACCTTC
>TRBD2|.|TRBJ2-7|TRBV7-2
CASSPNGVAGMTYEQYF
TGTGCCAGCAGCCCGAATGGTGTAGCGGGGATGACCTACGAGCAGTACTTC
>.|.|TRBJ1-1|TRBV27
CASSLLDSNTEAFF
TGTGCCAGCAGCCTACTCGACAGCAACACTGAAGCTTTCTTT
>TRBD2|.|TRBJ2-3|TRBV5-1
CASSLVSGGEGTQYF
TGCGCCAGCAGCTTGGTTAGCGGGGGTGAGGGTACGCAGTATTTT
>TRBD1|.|TRBJ2-5|TRBV5-1
CASSHAKGAFQETQYF
TGCGCCAGCAGCCATGCGAAGGGGGCATTTCAAGAGACCCAGTACTTC
>.|.|TRBJ1-1|TRBV18
CASSERQVGMNTEAFF
TGTGCCAGCTCAGAACGACAGGTTGGAATGAACACTGAAGCTTTCTTT
>.|.|TRBJ2-3|TRBV15
CATRVGLSATDTQYF
TGTGCCACCAGAGTGGGGCTCTCCGCCACAGATACGCAGTATTTT
>.|.|TRBJ2-2|TRBV4-1
CASSPHPSVGNTGELFF
TGCGCCAGCAGCCCCCATCCTAGCGTCGGGAACACCGGGGAGCTGTTTTTT
>.|.|TRBJ1-6|TRBV10-3
CAISEAVLGDSPLHF
TGTGCCATCAGTGAGGCGGTTCTGGGAGACTCACCCCTCCACTTT
>TRBD1|.|TRBJ2-6|TRBV30
CAWKRQGTHSGANVLTF
TGTGCCTGGAAAAGACAGGGCACCCACTCTGGGGCCAACGTCCTGACTTTC
>TRBD2|.|TRBJ2-2|TRBV5-1
CASSTGLAESFGELFF
TGCGCCAGCAGCACGGGACTAGCGGAGTCTTTTGGGGAGCTGTTTTTT
>.|.|TRBJ2-5|TRBV27
CASRFLAQETQYF
TGTGCCAGCAGGTTCTTGGCCCAAGAGACCCAGTACTTC
>TRBD1|.|TRBJ2-5|TRBV29-1
CSVPQGGSRETQYF
TGCAGCGTTCCACAGGGGGGTTCAAGAGAGACCCAGTACTTC
>TRBD1|.|TRBJ1-6|TRBV4-2
CASSQGQGSYNSPLHF
TGTGCCAGCAGCCAGGGACAGGGCTCCTATAATTCACCCCTCCACTTT
>TRBD1|.|TRBJ1-2|TRBV4-1
CASSFRTGEAYTF
TGCGCCAGCAGCTTTCGGACAGGGGAGGCCTACACCTTC
>.|once|TRBJ2-3|TRBV19
CASRGRNTDTQYF
TGTGCCAGTAGGGGGCGCAACACAGATACGCAGTATTTT
>TRBD2|.|TRBJ2-3|TRBV5-1
CASSSGLTSDTQYF
TGCGCCAGCAGCTCGGGACTAACGTCAGATACGCAGTATTTT
>.|.|TRBJ1-5|TRBV9
CASSVGFGFNQPQHF
TGTGCCAGCAGCGTAGGGTTCGGGTTTAATCAGCCCCAGCATTTT
>.|once|TRBJ2-7|TRBV20-1
CSALGPSAQYF
TGCAGTGCTCTGGGGCCTTCGGCGCAGTACTTC
>TRBD2|.|TRBJ2-1|TRBV7-2
CASSLAGVTYNEQFF
TGTGCCAGCAGCCTAGCGGGAGTAACCTACAATGAGCAGTTCTTC
>.|.|TRBJ2-7|TRBV10-3
CAISAILGAEQYF
TGTGCCATCAGCGCCATCTTAGGAGCCGAGCAGTACTTC
>.|.|TRBJ1-2|TRBV10-3
CAIYTGAYGYTF
TGTGCCATCTACACAGGCGCCTATGGCTACACCTTC
>.|.|TRBJ1-2|TRBV4-2
CASSQGTVPPNYGYTF
TGTGCCAGCAGCCAAGGGACTGTGCCTCCTAACTATGGCTACACCTTC